These T cell receptor beta chains were read from a single sample in a study of OX40 agonist ivuxolimab in advanced cancers. The protocol was immunoSEQ multiplex PCR, while the TCRdb copy is restricted to in-frame clones and leaves out a portion. The sample carries about 32,000 clones, 90% to 95% recorded once. Sequenced material: CD4+ or CD8+ T cells sorted from blood, taken in a trial of the OX40 agonist ivuxolimab. The receptors were sampled from an adult with an advanced solid tumor such as melanoma, head and neck, liver or kidney cancer. Each CDR3 is given with its conserved first and last residue. Fields, in order: CDR3 DNA, CDR3 protein, J gene, clone size, D gene, V gene, CDR3 length. The D gene is left open where the match is weak. Size values are once, few and many counts, or a class for expanded clones, and some rows have none.

TGTGCCAGCAGGACGGGGTTGCCGGGACTAAGTATTACCTTT,CASRTGLPGLSITF,TRBJ2-3,NA,TRBD2,TRBV28,14
TGTGCCTTGTACCCCGGACAGGGGACAGACACCATATATTTT,CALYPGQGTDTIYF,TRBJ1-3,NA,TRBD1,TRBV30,14
TGTGCCAGCGGCGACTTCTATGGCTACACCTTC,CASGDFYGYTF,TRBJ1-2,once,NA,TRBV6-6,11
TGTGCCAGCAGCTTAATTGGAGGGTCTGGAAACACCATATATTTT,CASSLIGGSGNTIYF,TRBJ1-3,NA,NA,TRBV5-4,15
TGTGCCAGCAGCTTGGGCCTGGGGGGAGAAGCCTACAATGAGCAGTTCTTC,CASSLGLGGEAYNEQFF,TRBJ2-1,NA,NA,TRBV5-6,17
TGTGCCATCAGTGGGTCCAGGCAGGACCCTAGCACAGATACGCAGTATTTT,CAISGSRQDPSTDTQYF,TRBJ2-3,NA,NA,TRBV10-3,17
TGTGCCAGCAGTCCATATAACACCGGGGAGCTGTTTTTT,CASSPYNTGELFF,TRBJ2-2,NA,NA,TRBV6-5,13
TGTGCCAGCAGCTTATTTGGAGGGGCGGAAGATACGCAGTATTTT,CASSLFGGAEDTQYF,TRBJ2-3,NA,NA,TRBV7-9,15
TGTGCCAGTAGTACGGCGGGGGCAAACACTGAAGCTTTCTTT,CASSTAGANTEAFF,TRBJ1-1,NA,NA,TRBV19,14
TGTGCTAGTGGTTTAGATTTGGGAACTGAAGCTTTCTTT,CASGLDLGTEAFF,TRBJ1-1,NA,NA,TRBV12-5,13
TGTGCCAGCAGTGTGGGGGGGAACGAGCAGTACTTC,CASSVGGNEQYF,TRBJ2-7,NA,TRBD2,TRBV2,12
TGTGCCAGCAGTCTCGACTCCTACAATGAGCAGTTCTTC,CASSLDSYNEQFF,TRBJ2-1,NA,NA,TRBV27,13
TGTGCCAGCAGCTTTACAGGGTCGGATGAAAAACTGTTTTTT,CASSFTGSDEKLFF,TRBJ1-4,NA,NA,TRBV7-9,14
TGTGCCAGCAGCCCTCCCCCGACAGGGGGCTCGTTGGGGGCCAACGTCCTGACTTTC,CASSPPPTGGSLGANVLTF,TRBJ2-6,NA,TRBD1,TRBV7-9,19
TGTGCCAGCAGCTCGGGACAGGGCCACGAGCAGTACTTC,CASSSGQGHEQYF,TRBJ2-7,NA,TRBD1,TRBV7-9,13
TGTGCCTGGAGTCAGGCTAAGCTAGCCAAAAACATTCAGTACTTC,CAWSQAKLAKNIQYF,TRBJ2-4,NA,NA,TRBV30,15
TGTGCCAGCAGTCATGGTCCTTCCTACGAGCAGTACTTC,CASSHGPSYEQYF,TRBJ2-7,once,NA,TRBV27,13
TGTGCCAGCAGCTTAACTGGGACGGCGAACACTGAAGCTTTCTTT,CASSLTGTANTEAFF,TRBJ1-1,NA,NA,TRBV7-9,15